Here is one T cell receptor beta chain with its context. The data belong to a study of identical twins. MiXCR, run by TCRdb on the 5' RACE reads, gives a single entry per CDR3 protein. Of more than 400,000 distinct CDR3 sequences listed, 15% are singletons. This sample was also put to use in a study of yellow fever vaccine responses in identical twins.

The TCR originated in a woman between 18 and 29 years old in good health. The sequenced sample was CD4+ T cells sorted from blood.

For the CDR3, the DNA is TGTGCCAGCGGGGGAGCGGGAGGGCCTGGGGAGCTGTTTTTT. Its translation is CASGGAGGPGELFF. V is TRBV28 and J is TRBJ2-2; 10 bases line up with TRBD2. Looked up from germline, CDR1 is MDHEN and CDR2 is SYDVKM. The CDR3 is 14 residues long. V lost 8 bases, J lost 8 bases, and 8 bases stayed unmatched.